This T cell receptor (beta chain) was retrieved from a study of blood T cell repertoires in COVID-19. Study processing details: Estimated nucleated cell counts came from reference gene primer amplification. Libraries were prepared by immunoSEQ multiplex PCR; TCRdb keeps only in-frame clonotypes and omits some of them. The V and J calls and clone size were taken over from that table, and D and trimming were inferred from the DNA. The sample includes tens of thousands of clones, roughly 86% of them seen just once. Deletions cut 0 bases from V and 3 bases from J, with 15 bases between. The CDR3 is 16 amino acids. CDR1 and CDR2 (germline): MGHRA, YSYEKL.

This chain links TRBV4-1 with TRBJ2-7, with D possibly being TRBD1 (6 bases). Specimen: peripheral blood. This receptor was taken from a man aged 65 to 85 with active COVID-19. The CDR3 DNA follows: TGCGCCAGCAGCCAAGAGCTCCCCAGGGGAATCTACGAGCAGTACTTC. This sequence encodes CASSQELPRGIYEQYF.